The entry that follows covers one TCR beta chain sequence. What it binds is not known. This sample was taken from a study of shared clonotypes between healthy human individuals. Study summary: A couple of women and three men aged 18 to 49 served as donors.

The naive CD8 population came from CD45RO-negative cells selected for CCR7, without terminally differentiated effector memory CD45RA+ cells. CDR1 is SGHTA, CDR2 FQGNSA, per germline. J gave up 4 bases and V 4 bases, and 11 bases lay outside the gene matches. The CDR3 runs to 16 residues. Researchers divided each subset's genomic DNA evenly across several immunoSEQ plates. In the authors' workflow: In the immunoSEQ data, sequences were junction-only and lacked quality scores, so filtering differed. Sequenced by immunoSEQ multiplex PCR; TCRdb stores in-frame clones only, minus some. D and trimming were read from the DNA, whereas the V and J calls and clone size are those reported in that table. The table lists approximately 2,200,000 clones, about 92% of them singletons, with under 2% in the top ten. Regarding the study as a whole: Generally, naive subsets came out with larger estimated richness than memory subsets.

Sequencing was carried out using naive CD8+ T cells from PBMCs. This clonotype originated in a man aged 18 to 30 in good health. Some clones in this sample may be carry-over from other donors' samples. The chain recombines TRBV7-2 with TRBJ2-7; 9 bases fit TRBD1. In DNA form, the CDR3 reads TGTGCCAGCAGCTACAACTGGGACAGGGATGGATACGAGCAGTACTTC. Its translation is CASSYNWDRDGYEQYF.